The rows below give T cell receptor beta chains drawn from one sample of a study of CD8+CD57+ T cells in acquired aplastic anemia. MiXCR was run by TCRdb on the reads, yielding one entry per CDR3 protein. Of roughly 250,000 distinct CDR3 sequences in the sample, around 46% are singletons; the top ten hold less than 9%. Sequenced input: sorted CD4+, CD8+, or CD8+CD57+ T cells (not recorded which) from PBMCs. The receptor source for this set is a human donor with aplastic anemia. The conserved cysteine and the conserved F or W are not part of the CDR3 here.

V gene	J gene	CDR3 protein
TRBV7-2	TRBJ2-7	ASSPIRGEQY
TRBV6-2/TRBV6-3	TRBJ2-3	ASSYYAGDSTDTQY
TRBV19	TRBJ2-7	ASSSASSPRQGVDEQY
TRBV7-8	TRBJ1-5	ASSFSTGRGIQPQH
TRBV19	TRBJ2-1	ASSIGIGLATLGEQF
TRBV9	TRBJ2-1	ASSGYGTGVNEQF
TRBV15	TRBJ1-2	ATSSPTAGYT
TRBV24-1	TRBJ1-2	ATSDLKHTGTEVSEHGYT
TRBV7-9	TRBJ1-5	ASSLGGGEQPQH
TRBV10-3	TRBJ1-1	AISETRSAGRGGTEAF
TRBV7-2	TRBJ2-1	ASSSRRGGYYNEQF
TRBV4-2	TRBJ1-6	ASSQDNSPLH
TRBV6-5	TRBJ2-3	ASSNIGHFPGDTQY
TRBV5-8	TRBJ2-5	ASNSMEETQY
TRBV7-3	TRBJ2-5	ASSLTTGGRETQY
TRBV7-9	TRBJ2-3	ASSVDWLTDTQY
TRBV7-8	TRBJ2-3	ASSLVVSGRESTDTQY
TRBV6-4	TRBJ2-1	ASSRLAGDNEQF
TRBV30	TRBJ1-1	ALLTGLGLEAF